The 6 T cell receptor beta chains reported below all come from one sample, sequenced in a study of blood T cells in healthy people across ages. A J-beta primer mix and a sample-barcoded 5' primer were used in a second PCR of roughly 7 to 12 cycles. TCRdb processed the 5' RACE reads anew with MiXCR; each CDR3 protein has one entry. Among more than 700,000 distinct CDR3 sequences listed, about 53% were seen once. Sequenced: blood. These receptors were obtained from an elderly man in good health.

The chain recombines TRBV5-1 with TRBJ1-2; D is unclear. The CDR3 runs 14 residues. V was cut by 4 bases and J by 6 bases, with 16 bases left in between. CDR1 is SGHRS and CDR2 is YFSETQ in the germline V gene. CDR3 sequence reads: CASSLTRSNDGYTF. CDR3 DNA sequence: TGCGCCAGCAGCCTCACAAGATCCAACGATGGCTACACCTTC.

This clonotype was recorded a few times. Written as DNA, the CDR3 is TGTGCCAGCAGCCCCATAGCTTACGGCTACGAGCAGTACTTC. This gives the protein CASSPIAYGYEQYF. The chain employs TRBV11-2 and TRBJ2-4; D is unclear. The J call may be incorrect, as the DNA end agrees better with TRBJ2-7. The CDR3 spans 14 residues. Germline V gene data show CDR1 as SGHAT and CDR2 as FQNNGV.

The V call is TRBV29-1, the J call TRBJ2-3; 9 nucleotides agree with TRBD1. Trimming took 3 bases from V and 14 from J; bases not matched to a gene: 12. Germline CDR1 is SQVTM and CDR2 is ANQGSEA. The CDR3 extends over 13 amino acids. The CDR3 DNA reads TGCAGCGTTGAGGTTGGGACAGGGAGATACGCGTATTTT. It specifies CSVEVGTGRYAYF.

CDR3 DNA sequence: TGCGCCAGCAGCCCCTACCCTCCGGGACCAGACTACAATGAGCAGTTCTTC. Protein: CASSPYPPGPDYNEQFF. The chain has TRBV4-1 and TRBJ2-1; either TRBD1 or TRBD2 may supply D (5 bases each). This CDR3 comprises 17 residues. Germline CDR1 is MGHRA and CDR2 is YSYEKL. Deletions cut 4 bases from V and 3 bases from J, with 19 bases between.

The chain's CDR3 is CASSQITLAGLAYF. For the CDR3, the DNA is TGCGCCAGCAGCCAGATTACTCTAGCGGGTCTCGCGTATTTT. The chain joins TRBV4-1 to TRBJ2-3, with 8 positions matching TRBD2. This CDR3 spans 14 amino acids. The V gene end was trimmed by 3 bases and the J gene end by 14 bases; junction bases not matched to a gene: 13. CDR1 MGHRA and CDR2 YSYEKL come from the germline V gene.

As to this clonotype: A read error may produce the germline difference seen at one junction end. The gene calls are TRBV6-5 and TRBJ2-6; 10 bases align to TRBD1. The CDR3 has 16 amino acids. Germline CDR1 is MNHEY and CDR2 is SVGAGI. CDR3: CASRRGTGTGASVLTF. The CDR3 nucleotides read TGTGCCAGCAGACGAGGGACAGGGACAGGGGCCAGCGTCCTGACTTTC.